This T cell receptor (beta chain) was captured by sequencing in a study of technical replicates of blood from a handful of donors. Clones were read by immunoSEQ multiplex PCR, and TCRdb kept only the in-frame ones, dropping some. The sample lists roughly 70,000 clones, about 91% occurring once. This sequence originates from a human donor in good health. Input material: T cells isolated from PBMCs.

CDR3 loop: CASSSSRVANYGYTF. CDR3 nucleotide sequence: TGTGCCAGCAGCTCATCCAGGGTGGCTAACTATGGCTACACCTTC. This chain connects TRBV7-9 to TRBJ1-2; tentatively, D is TRBD1 (5 bases). The V gene lost 4 bases and the J gene lost 0 bases, with 12 bases spanning the gap. The CDR3 is made up of 15 amino acids. Germline CDR1 and CDR2: SEHNR and FQNEAQ (reference sequence).